This T cell receptor (beta chain) was sequenced for a study of blood T cell repertoires in COVID-19 (dated by TCRdb to between 2020 and 2021). For the study in its entirety: Samples covering the acute and convalescent phases of COVID-19 were provided by collaborators in the United States, Italy and Spain. The material from the prospective study consisted of cDNA or gDNA derived from T cells, B-cell-depleted T cells, or PBMCs. Deeply sampled blood TCRbeta repertoires from subjects exposed to, actively infected with, or recovered from COVID-19 were included in the dataset. The repertoires were made available in a free public database intended to serve as a resource for research on the immune response to SARS-CoV-2. Samples were obtained from the ongoing ImmuneRACE study (first 160 participants) and from over 1,000 subjects provided by 6 global collaborators. A de-identified subject ID, COVID-19 status, age in years and sex were almost always included in the sample metadata. Where available, HLA class I and class II types were obtained from metadata supplied by the sample provider rather than from assay-based typing.

The immunoSEQ Assay, a bias-controlled multiplex PCR, was used to amplify TCRbeta CDR3 regions from genomic DNA. Under the source paper's analysis protocol: The number of nucleated cells in each sample was estimated by amplification of reference gene primers within the assay. To quantify the absolute abundance of each unique TCRbeta CDR3 rearrangement, sequence reads were collapsed and filtered. Productive Simpson clonality was computed per sample as the square root of Simpson's diversity index over productive rearrangements. Sourced from immuneACCESS, this table was stored by TCRdb with only in-frame sequences that have V and J called. A share of the clones is absent; for the studies checked, an unresolved V gene accounts for under half, and the remainder has no known explanation. That table furnishes V, J and clone size, whereas the DNA furnished D and trimming. The sample table shows some 140,000 clones, and about four fifths are seen once. The ten largest clones add up to more than 2.5% of the sample.

Whole blood was collected in K2EDTA tubes by collaborating institutions according to the institutions' own protocols. Collaborator samples were shipped for TCRbeta analysis as frozen whole blood, isolated PBMCs, or DNA extracted from either sample type. As regards this clone: Its recognized antigen is unknown. Per-base qualities were not stored, and no clone one base away is much larger.

Broad study findings and their caveats: Clinical and demographic metadata were provided uncurated, with the amount varying by source and participant.

For this chain, trimming is 3 bases at the V end and 0 bases at the J end, and the number of junction bases without a gene match is 8. Taken from the germline V gene, the CDR1 and CDR2 loops are SGHTA and FQGNSA. Measured from the cysteine to the phenylalanine, the CDR3 is 17 residues long. CDR3 DNA only is kept here, 51 bases in frame from base 1. Sequencing used peripheral blood. The origin of this receptor is a woman older than 75 with acute or convalescent COVID-19. The V and J genes are TRBV7-2 and TRBJ2-1; 7 of the junction bases match TRBD2. The CDR3 protein sequence reads: CASSFRLAYYSYNEQFF. The DNA sequence follows: TGTGCCAGCAGCTTTCGACTAGCTTATTACTCCTACAATGAGCAGTTCTTC. Reference TRBV7-2 and TRBJ2-1 genes cover what lies past the CDR3, so the full variable domain is GAGVSQSPSNKVTEKGKDVELRCDPISGHTALYWYRQSLGQGLEFLIYFQGNSAPDKSGLPSDRFSAERTGGSVSTLTIQRTQQEDSAVYLCASSFRLAYYSYNEQFFGPGTRLTVL.